This record looks at one T cell receptor (beta chain) sequence and its context. V lost 1 base and J lost 1, with 10 bases in between. Germline CDR1 is SGHDT and CDR2 is YYEEEE. The CDR3 extends over 15 amino acids. The data belong to a study of shared clonotypes between healthy human individuals. About the research overall: Donors had three CD4 naive, three CD4 memory, two CD8 naive and one CD8 memory plate apiece.

Terminally differentiated effector memory CD45RA+ cells were excluded by CCR7 positive selection of CD45RO-negative cells. The study enrolled healthy HIV-negative adults without recent acute infections or vaccinations as donors. The protocol was immunoSEQ multiplex PCR, while the TCRdb copy is restricted to in-frame clones and leaves out a portion. The sample includes about 590,000 clones, 95% to 96% of them seen just once. This TCR was sampled from a woman in her twenties or thirties in good health. This chain links TRBV5-6 with TRBJ2-3; TRBD1 might be the D (6 bases). Sequenced: naive CD8+ T cells sorted from blood. The CDR3 coding sequence is TGTGCCAGCAGCTTGTCCTCAGGGGGCACAGATACGCAGTATTTT. This sequence encodes CASSLSSGGTDTQYF. The whole variable domain, remainder taken from reference TRBV5-6 and TRBJ2-3, is DAGVTQSPTHLIKTRGQQVTLRCSPKSGHDTVSWYQQALGQGPQFIFQYYEEEERQRGNFPDRFSGHQFPNYSSELNVNALLLGDSALYLCASSLSSGGTDTQYFGPGTRLTVL.